Sequencing of this T cell receptor beta chain was carried out in a study of T cell responses to AZD1222 COVID-19 vaccine. Overall study findings and caveats: Sampled repertoires all dated from after the peak T cell response.

In the case of this clone: Antigen: not known.

V was clipped by 4 bases and J by 5 bases; unmatched bases: 19. Per the germline V gene, CDR1 is LNHDA and CDR2 is SQIVND (reference sequence). CDR3 length: 19 amino acids. Clones were sequenced by immunoSEQ multiplex PCR, and TCRdb holds only the in-frame ones, with some missing. The sample has tens of thousands of clones, approximately 85% seen once. This TCR was recovered from an adult in good health. Sequences were derived from peripheral blood, sampled on day 0 of AZD1222 vaccination. J is TRBJ1-5 and V is TRBV19; 8 bases line up with TRBD1. CDR3 amino acids: CASSTWAGQGGLLYQPQHF. CDR3 in DNA: TGTGCCAGTAGTACGTGGGCAGGACAGGGAGGTCTTCTTTATCAGCCCCAGCATTTT.